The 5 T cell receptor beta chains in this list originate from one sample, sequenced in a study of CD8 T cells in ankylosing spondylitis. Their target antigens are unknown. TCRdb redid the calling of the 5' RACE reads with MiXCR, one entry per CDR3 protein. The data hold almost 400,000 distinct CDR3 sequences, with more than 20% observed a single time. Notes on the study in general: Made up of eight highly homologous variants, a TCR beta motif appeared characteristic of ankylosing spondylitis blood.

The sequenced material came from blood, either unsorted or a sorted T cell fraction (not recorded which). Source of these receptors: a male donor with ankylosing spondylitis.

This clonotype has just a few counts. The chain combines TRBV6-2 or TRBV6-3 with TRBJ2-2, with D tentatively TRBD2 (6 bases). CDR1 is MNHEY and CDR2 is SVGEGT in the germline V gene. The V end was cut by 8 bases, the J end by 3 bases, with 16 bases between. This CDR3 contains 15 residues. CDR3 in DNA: TGTGCCAGCCGTCGGGGGAAGGCGGACACCGGGGAGCTGTTTTTT. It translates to CASRRGKADTGELFF.

Written as DNA, the CDR3 is TGTGCCAGCCGGGACTCCCAGGGCGAGCAGTACTTC. Amino acids: CASRDSQGEQYF. The chain has TRBV10-3 and TRBJ2-7; D possibly corresponds to TRBD2 (6 bases). CDR3 size: 12 residues. V dropped 10 bases and J dropped 6 bases, with 16 bases sitting between them. Germline-derived CDR1 and CDR2 are ENHRY and SYGVKD.

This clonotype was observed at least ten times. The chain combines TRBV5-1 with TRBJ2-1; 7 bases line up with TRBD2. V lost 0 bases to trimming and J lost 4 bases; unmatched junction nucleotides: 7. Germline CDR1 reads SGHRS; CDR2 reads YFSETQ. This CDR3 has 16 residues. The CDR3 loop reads CASSLDGTTEYNEQFF. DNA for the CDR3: TGCGCCAGCAGCTTGGACGGGACTACCGAATACAATGAGCAGTTCTTC.

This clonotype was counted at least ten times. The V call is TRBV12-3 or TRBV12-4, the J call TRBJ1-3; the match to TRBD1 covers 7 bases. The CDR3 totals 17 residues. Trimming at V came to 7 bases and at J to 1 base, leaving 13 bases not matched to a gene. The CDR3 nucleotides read TGTGCCAGCAACAAACACTCCGACAGGGTGTCTGGAAACACCATATATTTT. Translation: CASNKHSDRVSGNTIYF.

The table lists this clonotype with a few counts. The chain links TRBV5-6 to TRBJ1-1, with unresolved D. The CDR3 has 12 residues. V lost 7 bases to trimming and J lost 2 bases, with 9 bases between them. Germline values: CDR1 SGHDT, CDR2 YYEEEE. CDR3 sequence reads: CASATRNTEAFF. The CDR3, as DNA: TGTGCCAGCGCGACGAGAAACACTGAAGCTTTCTTT.